This TCR beta chain was retrieved from a study of cytomegalovirus exposure and HLA in healthy donors. Study information: From donors who were HLA-typed, an early data release held about 85 million unique TCRs.

The study ran its PCR with 60 Vbeta and 13 Jbeta primers. Generated by immunoSEQ multiplex PCR, the TCRdb table keeps only in-frame clones and is missing some. The sample table sets out around 53,000 clones. General study results and limits: Earlier analysis yielded a pattern in which most TCR beta V segments were productive about 90% or about 30% of the time. Some segments of the V type, notably TRBV6-2 and TRBV6-3, were excluded as indistinguishable.

The CDR3 loop spans 14 amino acids. CDR1 KGHSH and CDR2 LQKENI come from the germline V gene. The V end was cut by 0 bases, the J end by 4 bases, with 9 bases between. Comments on this clone: Antigen: not known.

The sequencing input was PBMCs. The rearrangement links TRBV18 to TRBJ1-2; D unclear. This TCR was sampled from a man aged 18 to 29 in good health and CMV-seropositive. The CDR3 DNA follows: TGTGCCAGCTCACCACCGGCCCCCCTCTATGGCTACACCTTC. This encodes CASSPPAPLYGYTF.